This T cell receptor (beta chain) was sequenced in a study of early T cells in non-severe SARS-CoV-2 infection. From germline, CDR1 is MDHEN and CDR2 SYDVKM. The CDR3 totals 14 residues. The ends were cut back, 6 bases at V and 8 bases at J, with 16 bases in the middle. Of note for this clonotype: Its specificity is not known.

General observations from the study: Reliance on VDJdb matching favored anti-spike CD8 responses; private and CD4 specificities were missed.

Unique molecular identifiers were attached to individual cDNA molecules. TCRdb reprocessed the 5' RACE reads with MiXCR, giving one entry per CDR3 protein. Seen here are about 80,000 distinct CDR3 sequences, approximately 12% observed once, and the top ten hold roughly 3.1%. The material sequenced was whole blood. This receptor was taken from an adult who was a healthcare worker with PCR-confirmed SARS-CoV-2 infection or an uninfected control (not recorded which). This chain connects TRBV28 to TRBJ1-4; tentative D call: TRBD1 (5 bases). The CDR3 nucleotides are TGTGCCAGCAGAACGGACACCCTAAGGGAAAAACTGTTTTTT. Amino acids: CASRTDTLREKLFF.